The TCR beta chain under discussion was sequenced for a study of blood T cell repertoires in COVID-19. About the study: From the United States, Italy and Spain came samples of acute and convalescent COVID-19. Nucleic acid was either cDNA or gDNA, and it came from T cells, B-cell-depleted T cells, or PBMCs.

There are 13 residues in the CDR3. V dropped 8 bases and J dropped 5; count of bases not matched to a gene: 4. From germline, CDR1 is LNHDA and CDR2 SQIVND (reference sequence). In the authors' methods: Estimation of nucleated cell counts relied on the amplification of reference gene primers. The assay was immunoSEQ multiplex PCR, and TCRdb's table has in-frame clones only and misses some. Clonal size and the V and J genes are those of that table, whereas D and trimming came from the DNA. Among around 70,000 clones, around four fifths were seen once, and the ten largest hold 8.5% to 10%. V is TRBV19 and J is TRBJ2-3; 10 nucleotides align to TRBD2. What was sequenced was peripheral blood. The source of this sequence is a woman aged 45-60 years with acute or convalescent COVID-19. The CDR3 DNA reads TGTGCCAGTTCAAAGCGGGAGGGAGATACGCAGTATTTT. Its translation is CASSKREGDTQYF.